The source of this TCR beta chain is a study of human T cells and chemical hapten exposure. Across the study: The study lasted around 24 weeks, and patients were dosed weekly with diphenylcyclopropenone on the scalp throughout. Predominantly women, the patients had alopecia areata, totalis or universalis.

Whole-study findings and limits: With alopecia, donors may have immune responses unlike healthy people's. Among TCRs, those above 1 in 1000 frequency were unaffected by DPC sensitization.

As for time point: patch test 1, 2 weeks after DPC sensitization. Treatment: therapeutic diphenylcyclopropenone sensitization with weekly scalp DPC. TCRdb processed the RACE reads anew with MiXCR; each CDR3 protein has one entry. The profile shows roughly 380,000 distinct CDR3 sequences, roughly 4.8% of them singletons. Germline V gene sequence: CDR1 SGDLS, CDR2 YYNGEE. J was trimmed by 6 bases and V by 0 bases; bases with no gene match: 2. This CDR3 is built from 13 residues. This clonotype came up many times. What it binds is not known. The receptor was derived from a woman aged 50 to 60 with alopecia areata. Some clones in this sample may be carry-over from other donors' samples. This sequence joins TRBV9 and TRBJ2-7; TRBD1 matches 8 bases. Material: whole blood, obtained in connection with sensitization to the hapten diphenylcyclopropenone (DPC). The CDR3 DNA follows: TGTGCCAGCAGCGTAGCGACAGGGGTCGAGCAGTACTTC. The encoded protein is CASSVATGVEQYF.